This T cell receptor (beta chain) is from a study of T cell responses to AZD1222 COVID-19 vaccine (dated by TCRdb to the early 2020s). In the study overall: TCR sequencing was performed for about 240 trial participants, of whom about 200 were given two doses of AZD1222 and about 25 were given two doses of MenACWY control vaccine. Enrollment into the trials was organized by age into subgroups of 18-55, 56-69 and 70-plus years, and those subgroups contained approximately 160, 26 and 62 TCR-sequenced participants, respectively.

Overall results and qualifications from the work: The vaccine-associated CD4 TCRs covered the entire spike protein, and the dominant responses fell in regions 160-218 and 743-854. Nearly half of unique spike-specific TCRs reportedly recognized epitopes outside regions mutated in the B.1.351 and B.1.1.7 variants. Participants were mostly white British and included more females than males, and it was suggested by the authors that clonal diversity may have been underestimated. Spike-specific TCR breadth and depth rose significantly after two AZD1222 doses compared with day 0 and with MenACWY recipients. The 56-69-year group was small, and its depth increase did not reach significance, likely because of low power. Conclusions about previously exposed vaccinees were limited because only 6 or 7 AZD1222 recipients were SARS-CoV-2 seropositive at baseline. Because no samples from the day 14 peak response were available, repertoires could be characterized only after the peak T cell response.

The CDR3 regions of human TCRbeta chains were subjected to immunosequencing. Processing in the source paper ran as follows. TCRs in the repertoires were matched against a reference library of SARS-CoV-2-specific TCRs that had been generated with the MIRA antigen-specificity platform. Breadth meant the fraction of unique TCRs that were SARS-CoV-2-associated, whereas depth meant the fraction of total T cells that were SARS-CoV-2-associated. Using the MIRA data, each spike-specific TCR was assigned both to the spike region to which the TCR was reactive and to a CD4 or CD8 class. Log10-transformed breadth and depth values were compared by one-way ANOVA with Sidak's multiple comparisons tests. TCRdb mirrors the immuneACCESS table, restricted to in-frame sequences. Some clones are absent from its copies; in checked studies, under half trace to an unresolved V gene, and the reason for the others is unknown. Clone size and the V and J calls come from that table; the DNA yielded D and trimming. In all, the sample holds over 95,000 clones, and approximately 90% of those were seen once. The ten largest clones take up around 8.6% of the sample.

About this clone: No cognate antigen has been identified for it. Qualities for individual bases were not recorded, and no much larger clone is one base off.

The time point label for this specimen denotes: about 28 days (+/-7) after the second vaccine dose. Because spike-specific TCR depth and breadth did not differ between the two schedules, AZD1222 recipients who got a second dose at roughly 4 weeks were pooled with those who got a second dose at roughly 12 weeks. Vaccinee samples came from UK trials COV001 and COV002, including a single-blind randomized controlled phase 2/3 trial of AZD1222 (ChAdOx1 nCoV-19) in healthy adults. Trial participant PBMC samples were collected at day 0 and day 28 after the second dose for TCRbeta chain sequencing. The CDR3 starts with the cysteine, ends with the phenylalanine, and has 13 residues. Only the CDR3 DNA is retained, 39 bases long and in frame from the first base. The germline V gene gives CDR1 as KGHSH and CDR2 as LQKENI. Trimming costs V 4 bases and J 4 bases, and their ends lie 8 bases apart.

Sequences were derived from peripheral blood, sampled 28 days after the second AZD1222 dose. The source of this sequence is an adult who received the AZD1222 COVID-19 vaccine. Rearrangement joined TRBV18 to TRBJ1-5; a confident D gene designation cannot be given. The DNA sequence is TGTGCCAGCTCACTAGAAGAGAATCAGCCCCAGCATTTT. Translation gives CASSLEENQPQHF.